The source of this TCR beta chain is a study of cytomegalovirus exposure and HLA in healthy donors. As for the study in general: T cells numbering around 180 million yielded around 120 million unique TCR beta sequences in an earlier analysis. Regarding the study as a whole: No immune exposure information besides CMV serostatus was available. It was approximately 170 TCR beta chains that were listed as cytomegalovirus-associated.

In the case of this clone: Its target is unknown.

Participants comprised healthy donors of bone marrow. The PCR contained 60 Vbeta and 13 Jbeta primers. Here immunoSEQ multiplex PCR was the method, and the copy in TCRdb shows in-frame clones only, minus some. The sample lists fewer than 200,000 clones, roughly 71% occurring once. Germline loops: CDR1 MNHNS, CDR2 SASEGT. V lost 6 bases and J 9 bases, leaving 14 bases between the germline ends. CDR3 size: 12 residues. Specimen: PBMCs. This receptor was taken from a girl aged 10-17 years in good health and CMV-seronegative. The rearrangement uses TRBV6-1 and TRBJ1-2, with TRBD1 as a possible D gene (6 bases). CDR3 loop: CASSDRTRSYTF. CDR3 in DNA: TGTGCCAGCAGCGACAGGACAAGGAGCTACACCTTC.